The clone carrying this T cell receptor beta chain was detected only a few times. RNA transcripts provided the source from which TCR beta CDR3 regions were amplified. RT-PCR in the first round (using the HTBI primer set) targeted the TCR CDR3. TCRdb re-called the multiplex PCR reads through MiXCR, storing one row per CDR3 protein. The sample includes about 300,000 distinct CDR3 sequences, around 15% of them seen just once. The entry originates in a study of T cells in Graves' hyperthyroidism and ophthalmopathy. CDR1 is DFQATT and CDR2 is SNEGSKA in the germline V gene (reference sequence). The V end lost 6 bases, the J end lost 1 base, and 10 bases lay between the germline ends. The CDR3 has 13 residues.

Sequencing input: blood. This rearrangement joins TRBV20-1 to TRBJ1-5, with D hard to call. This sequence originates from a woman between 35 and 50 years old with Graves' hyperthyroidism. The CDR3: CSATRESNQPQHF. The CDR3 coding sequence is TGCAGTGCCACCCGGGAAAGCAATCAGCCCCAGCATTTT.